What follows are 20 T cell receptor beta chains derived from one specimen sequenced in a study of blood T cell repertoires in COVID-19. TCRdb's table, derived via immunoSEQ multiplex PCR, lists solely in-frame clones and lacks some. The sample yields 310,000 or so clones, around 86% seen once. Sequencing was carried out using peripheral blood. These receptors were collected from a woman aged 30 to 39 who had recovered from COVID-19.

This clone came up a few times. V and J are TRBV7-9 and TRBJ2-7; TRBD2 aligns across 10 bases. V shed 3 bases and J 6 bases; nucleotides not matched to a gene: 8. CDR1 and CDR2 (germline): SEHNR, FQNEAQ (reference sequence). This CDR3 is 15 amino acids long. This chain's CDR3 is CASSLVSGRLSEQYF. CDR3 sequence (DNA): TGTGCCAGCAGCTTGGTTAGCGGGAGGCTGAGCGAGCAGTACTTC.

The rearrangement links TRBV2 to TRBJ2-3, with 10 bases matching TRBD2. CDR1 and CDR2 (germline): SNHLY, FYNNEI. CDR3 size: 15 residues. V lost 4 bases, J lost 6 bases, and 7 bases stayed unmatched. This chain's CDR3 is CASSVLAGGSDTQYF. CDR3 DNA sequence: TGTGCCAGCAGTGTATTAGCGGGAGGATCGGATACGCAGTATTTT.

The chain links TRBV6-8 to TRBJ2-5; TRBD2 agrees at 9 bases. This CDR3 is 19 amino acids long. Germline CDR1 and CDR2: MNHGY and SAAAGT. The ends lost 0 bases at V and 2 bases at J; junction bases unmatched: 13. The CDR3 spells CASSYSTSGRPRAQETQYF. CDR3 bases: TGTGCCAGCAGTTACTCGACCAGCGGGAGGCCACGAGCTCAAGAGACCCAGTACTTC.

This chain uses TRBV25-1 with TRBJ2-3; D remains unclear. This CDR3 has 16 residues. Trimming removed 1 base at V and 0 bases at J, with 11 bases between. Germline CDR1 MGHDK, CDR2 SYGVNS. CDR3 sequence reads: CASSESGYKSTDTQYF. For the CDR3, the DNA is TGTGCCAGCAGTGAATCAGGATACAAAAGCACAGATACGCAGTATTTT.

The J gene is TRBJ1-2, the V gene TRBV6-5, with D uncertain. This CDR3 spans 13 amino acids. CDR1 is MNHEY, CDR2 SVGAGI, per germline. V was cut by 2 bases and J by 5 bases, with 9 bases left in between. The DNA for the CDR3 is TGTGCCAGCAGTTACGACCGGGGATATGGCTACACCTTC. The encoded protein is CASSYDRGYGYTF.

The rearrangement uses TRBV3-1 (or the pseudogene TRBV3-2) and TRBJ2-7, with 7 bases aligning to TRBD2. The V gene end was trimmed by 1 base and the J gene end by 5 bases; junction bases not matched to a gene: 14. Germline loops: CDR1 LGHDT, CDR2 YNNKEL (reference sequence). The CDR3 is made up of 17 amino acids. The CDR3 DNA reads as TGTGCCAGCAGCCAAGTCTCGGATTCCGGGACTACAGACGAGCAGTACTTC. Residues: CASSQVSDSGTTDEQYF.

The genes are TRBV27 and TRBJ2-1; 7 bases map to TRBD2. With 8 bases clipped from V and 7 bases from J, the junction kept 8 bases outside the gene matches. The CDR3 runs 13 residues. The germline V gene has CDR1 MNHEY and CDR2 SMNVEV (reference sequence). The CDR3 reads CASQAGLLNEQFF. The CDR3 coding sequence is TGTGCCAGCCAAGCGGGACTGTTGAATGAGCAGTTCTTC.

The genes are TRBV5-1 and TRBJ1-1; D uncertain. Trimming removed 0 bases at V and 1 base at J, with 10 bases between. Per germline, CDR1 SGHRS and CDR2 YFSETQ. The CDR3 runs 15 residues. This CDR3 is CASSLDLSGNTEAFF. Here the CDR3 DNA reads TGCGCCAGCAGCTTGGATCTGAGCGGGAACACTGAAGCTTTCTTT.

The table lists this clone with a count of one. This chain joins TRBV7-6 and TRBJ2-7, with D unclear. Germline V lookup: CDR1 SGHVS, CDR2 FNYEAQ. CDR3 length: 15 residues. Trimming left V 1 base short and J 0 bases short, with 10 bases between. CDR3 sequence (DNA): TGTGCCAGCAGCTTAGTTTCAGATTCCTCCTACGAGCAGTACTTC. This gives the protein CASSLVSDSSYEQYF.

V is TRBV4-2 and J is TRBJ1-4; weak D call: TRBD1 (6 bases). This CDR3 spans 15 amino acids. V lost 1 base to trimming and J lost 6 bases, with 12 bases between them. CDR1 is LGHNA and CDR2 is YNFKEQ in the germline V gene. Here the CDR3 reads CASSQASGHHEKLFF. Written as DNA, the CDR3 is TGTGCCAGCAGCCAAGCCTCGGGACACCATGAAAAACTGTTTTTT.

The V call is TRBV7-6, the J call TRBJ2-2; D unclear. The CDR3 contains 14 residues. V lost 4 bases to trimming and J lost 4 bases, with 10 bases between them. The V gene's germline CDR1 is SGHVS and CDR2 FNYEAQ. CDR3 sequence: CASSSAVSTGELFF. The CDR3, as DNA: TGTGCCAGCAGCTCTGCGGTGAGCACCGGGGAGCTGTTTTTT. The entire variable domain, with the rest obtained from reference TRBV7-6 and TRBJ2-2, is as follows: GAGVSQSPRYKVTKRGQDVALRCDPISGHVSLYWYRQALGQGPEFLTYFNYEAQQDKSGLPNDRFSAERPEGSISTLTIQRTEQRDSAMYRCASSSAVSTGELFFGEGSRLTVL.

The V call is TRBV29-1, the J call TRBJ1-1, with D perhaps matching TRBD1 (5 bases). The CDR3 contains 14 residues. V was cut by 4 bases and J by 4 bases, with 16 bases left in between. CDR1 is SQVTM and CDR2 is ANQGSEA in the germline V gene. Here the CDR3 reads CSVVLPGEGTEAFF. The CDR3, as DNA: TGCAGCGTTGTTCTTCCGGGGGAGGGCACTGAAGCTTTCTTT.

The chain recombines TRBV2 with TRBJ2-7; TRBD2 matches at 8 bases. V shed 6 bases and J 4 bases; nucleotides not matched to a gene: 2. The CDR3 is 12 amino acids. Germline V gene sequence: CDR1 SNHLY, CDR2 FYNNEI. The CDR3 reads CASRGGGYEQYF. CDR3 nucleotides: TGTGCCAGCAGGGGCGGGGGGTACGAGCAGTACTTC.

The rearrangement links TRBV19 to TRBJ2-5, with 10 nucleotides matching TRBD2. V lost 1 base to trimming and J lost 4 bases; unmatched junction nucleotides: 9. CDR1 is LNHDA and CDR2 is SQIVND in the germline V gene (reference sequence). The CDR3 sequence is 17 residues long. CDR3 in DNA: TGTGCCAGTAGTATAGGCATATATCTAGCGGGAGTAGAGACCCAGTACTTC. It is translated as CASSIGIYLAGVETQYF.

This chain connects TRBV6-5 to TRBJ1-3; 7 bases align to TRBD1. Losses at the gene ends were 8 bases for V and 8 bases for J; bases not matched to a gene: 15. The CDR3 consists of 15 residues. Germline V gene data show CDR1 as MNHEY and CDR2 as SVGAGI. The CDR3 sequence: CASQQETGLSDTIYF. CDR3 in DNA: TGTGCCAGCCAACAGGAGACAGGGCTTTCCGACACCATATATTTT.

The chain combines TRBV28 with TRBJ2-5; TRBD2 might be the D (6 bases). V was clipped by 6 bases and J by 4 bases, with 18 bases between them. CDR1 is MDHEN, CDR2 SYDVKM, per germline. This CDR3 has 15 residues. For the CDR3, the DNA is TGTGCCAGCAGCCCCGGGGGACCCAGGCGAGAGACCCAGTACTTC. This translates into CASSPGGPRRETQYF. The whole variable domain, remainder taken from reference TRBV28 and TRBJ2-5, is DVKVTQSSRYLVKRTGEKVFLECVQDMDHENMFWYRQDPGLGLRLIYFSYDVKMKEKGDIPEGYSVSREKKERFSLILESASTNQTSMYLCASSPGGPRRETQYFGPGTRLLVL.

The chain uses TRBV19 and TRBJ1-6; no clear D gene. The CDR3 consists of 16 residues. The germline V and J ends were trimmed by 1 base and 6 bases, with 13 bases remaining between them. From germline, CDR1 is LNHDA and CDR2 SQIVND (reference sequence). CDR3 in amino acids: CASSIVGLSGNSPLHF. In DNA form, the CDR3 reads TGTGCCAGTAGTATAGTCGGACTGAGCGGTAATTCACCCCTCCACTTT. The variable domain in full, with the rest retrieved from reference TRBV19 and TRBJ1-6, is DGGITQSPKYLFRKEGQNVTLSCEQNLNHDAMYWYRQDPGQGLRLIYYSQIVNDFQKGDIAEGYSVSREKKESFPLTVTSAQKNPTAFYLCASSIVGLSGNSPLHFGNGTRLTVT.

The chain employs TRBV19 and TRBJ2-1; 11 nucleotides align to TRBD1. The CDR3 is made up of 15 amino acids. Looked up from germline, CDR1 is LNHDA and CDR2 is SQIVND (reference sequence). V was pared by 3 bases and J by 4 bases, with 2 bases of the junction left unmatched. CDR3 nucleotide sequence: TGTGCCAGTAGTATGGACAGGGGGCTATACAATGAGCAGTTCTTC. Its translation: CASSMDRGLYNEQFF.

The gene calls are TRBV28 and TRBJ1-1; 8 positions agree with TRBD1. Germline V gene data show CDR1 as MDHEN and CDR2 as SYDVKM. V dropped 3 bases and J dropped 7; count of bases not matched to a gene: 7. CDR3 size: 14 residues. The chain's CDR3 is CASSLYLTGGEAFF. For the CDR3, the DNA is TGTGCCAGCAGTTTGTACCTCACAGGGGGTGAAGCTTTCTTT.

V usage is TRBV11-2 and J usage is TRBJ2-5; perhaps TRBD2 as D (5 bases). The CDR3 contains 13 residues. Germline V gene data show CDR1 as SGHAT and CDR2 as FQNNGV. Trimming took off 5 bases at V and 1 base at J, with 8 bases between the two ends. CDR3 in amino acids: CASSRRTQETQYF. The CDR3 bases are TGTGCCAGCAGCAGGAGGACCCAAGAGACCCAGTACTTC.